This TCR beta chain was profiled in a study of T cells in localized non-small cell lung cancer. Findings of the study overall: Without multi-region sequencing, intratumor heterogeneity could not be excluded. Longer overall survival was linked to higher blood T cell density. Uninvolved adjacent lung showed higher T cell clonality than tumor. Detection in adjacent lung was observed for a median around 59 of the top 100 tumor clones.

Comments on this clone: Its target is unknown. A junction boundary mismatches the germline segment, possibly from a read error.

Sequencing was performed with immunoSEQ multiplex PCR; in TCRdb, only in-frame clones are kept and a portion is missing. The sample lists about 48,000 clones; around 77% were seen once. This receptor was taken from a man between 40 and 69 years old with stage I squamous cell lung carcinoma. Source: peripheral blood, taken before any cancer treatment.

The CDR3 loop is CASSVTSLVYSEQFF. As DNA, the CDR3 is TGTGCCAGCAGCGTGACTTCTTTGGTTTACAGTGAGCAGTTCTTC. V is TRBV9 and J is TRBJ2-1, with D uncertain. The germline V gene encodes CDR1 SGDLS and CDR2 YYNGEE. CDR3 length: 15 residues.